The 19 T cell receptor beta chains below were found in one sample sequenced in a study of beta chain features in type 1 diabetes. Investigators reverse transcribed all isolated RNA, so they sequenced expressed TCRB transcripts. The method was immunoSEQ multiplex PCR; TCRdb's version includes in-frame clones alone and lacks a portion of them. Among 900,000 or so clones listed, roughly 15% were seen once. The specimen was naive CD4+ T cells from blood. These receptors all stem from a woman aged 18-30 years in good health.

Only a few counts were recorded for this clone. The V and J genes are TRBV7-9 and TRBJ2-1, with 7 nucleotides matching TRBD2. The germline CDR1 and CDR2 sequences are SEHNR and FQNEAQ (reference sequence). This CDR3 has 15 residues. The V segment lost 2 bases and the J segment 8 bases; nucleotides outside the gene matches: 9. CDR3 coding DNA: TGTGCCAGCAGCTTAAGGGGCGGGAGTGAGGATGAGCAGTTCTTC. Its translation: CASSLRGGSEDEQFF. The variable domain in full, completed from reference TRBV7-9 and TRBJ2-1, reads DTGVSQNPRHKITKRGQNVTFRCDPISEHNRLYWYRQTLGQGPEFLTYFQNEAQLEKSRLLSDRFSAERPKGSFSTLEIQRTEQGDSAMYLCASSLRGGSEDEQFFGPGTRLTVL.

In this sample, this clone turned up once. The rearrangement joins TRBV9 to TRBJ2-3; no firm D call. V was shortened by 0 bases and J by 0 bases, with 11 bases between the two germline ends. This CDR3 region has 16 residues. Germline V gives CDR1 SGDLS, CDR2 YYNGEE. This chain's CDR3 is CASSVGSDASTDTQYF. In DNA, the CDR3 is TGTGCCAGCAGCGTAGGGTCAGATGCTAGCACAGATACGCAGTATTTT.

This clone was detected a few times. The chain joins TRBV15 to TRBJ1-5; D is perhaps TRBD1 (5 bases). CDR3 size: 13 residues. Germline CDR1 reads LNHNV; CDR2 reads YYDKDF (reference sequence). V dropped 7 bases and J dropped 3 bases, with 10 bases sitting between them. CDR3 DNA sequence: TGTGCCACCACCGAGGGACTCAATCAGCCCCAGCATTTT. It translates to CATTEGLNQPQHF.

This sequence joins TRBV2 and TRBJ1-5; D gene ambiguous. This CDR3 is built from 12 residues. V lost 8 bases and J lost 2, with 7 bases in between. Per germline, CDR1 SNHLY and CDR2 FYNNEI. CDR3 in DNA: TGTGCCAGCGGGCAGGGCAATCAGCCCCAGCATTTT. Its protein product is CASGQGNQPQHF.

This clone was seen a few times. The chain has TRBV28 and TRBJ2-3; 11 nucleotides line up with TRBD2. Germline CDR1 and CDR2: MDHEN and SYDVKM. The CDR3 covers 15 residues. V shed 3 bases and J 8 bases; nucleotides not matched to a gene: 7. CDR3 amino acids: CASSLIGTSGATQYF. The CDR3 DNA reads TGTGCCAGCAGTTTGATCGGGACTAGCGGAGCTACGCAGTATTTT.

This chain links TRBV7-9 with TRBJ2-7; 9 positions match TRBD1. Germline CDR1 and CDR2: SEHNR and FQNEAQ (reference sequence). This CDR3 comprises 15 residues. V lost 2 bases to trimming and J lost 1 base; unmatched junction nucleotides: 3. The CDR3 nucleotides read TGTGCCAGCAGCTTAAGTGGGACAGGGTCCTACGAGCAGTACTTC. This codes for CASSLSGTGSYEQYF. The full variable domain, with the rest looked up from reference TRBV7-9 and TRBJ2-7, is DTGVSQNPRHKITKRGQNVTFRCDPISEHNRLYWYRQTLGQGPEFLTYFQNEAQLEKSRLLSDRFSAERPKGSFSTLEIQRTEQGDSAMYLCASSLSGTGSYEQYFGPGTRLTVT.

The sample holds a few counts of this clone. This sequence joins TRBV21-1 and TRBJ1-1. TRBV21-1 is a pseudogene locus. This CDR3 is 15 amino acids long. In DNA, the CDR3 is TGTGCCAGCAGCAAGGCGGAACAGTTGAACACTGAAGCTTTCTTT. Translation gives CASSKAEQLNTEAFF.

There are a few counts of this clone. The chain uses TRBV27 and TRBJ2-1, with 9 bases fitting TRBD2. The CDR3 consists of 15 residues. Germline CDR1 reads MNHEY; CDR2 reads SMNVEV (reference sequence). With V trimmed by 5 bases and J by 2 bases, 4 bases remained unmatched. This CDR3 reads CASSELAGTYNEQFF. CDR3 in DNA: TGTGCCAGCAGTGAGCTAGCGGGAACCTACAATGAGCAGTTCTTC.

The chain combines TRBV28 with TRBJ2-1, with 12 bases fitting TRBD2. The CDR3 covers 17 residues. V shed 2 bases, J shed 5 bases, and the junction held 7 bases outside the gene matches. Looked up from germline, CDR1 is MDHEN and CDR2 is SYDVKM. The CDR3 DNA is TGTGCCAGCAGTTTACGCCCAGGACTAGCGGGACACAATGAGCAGTTCTTC. Translating gives CASSLRPGLAGHNEQFF.

The chain combines TRBV13 with TRBJ2-7, with 10 bases matching TRBD2. The CDR3 runs to 17 residues. After removal of 0 bases from V and 7 bases from J, the junction contained 12 bases not matched to a gene. Germline values: CDR1 PRHDT, CDR2 FYEKMQ (reference sequence). As DNA, the CDR3 is TGTGCCAGCAGCTTAGGCCTGGGAACTAGCGGGAAAAATGAGCAGTACTTC. Its protein product is CASSLGLGTSGKNEQYF.

This clone appeared a few times. The gene calls are TRBV7-2 and TRBJ2-1; 10 bases fit TRBD2. J lost 1 base, V lost 6 bases, and 6 bases had no gene match. In germline, CDR1 is SGHTA, CDR2 FQGNSA. This CDR3 region has 16 residues. The CDR3 loop reads CASSPGLAASYNEQFF. The CDR3 nucleotides are TGTGCCAGCAGTCCCGGACTAGCGGCATCCTACAATGAGCAGTTCTTC.

This clone was detected a few times. The chain is built from TRBV7-9 and TRBJ1-3, with D possibly being TRBD1 (5 bases). Germline lookup yields CDR1 SEHNR and CDR2 FQNEAQ (reference sequence). The CDR3 extends over 15 amino acids. The ends were cut back, 1 base at V and 0 bases at J, with 7 bases in the middle. DNA of the CDR3: TGTGCCAGCAGCTTAGACAGGAACTCTGGAAACACCATATATTTT. It is translated as CASSLDRNSGNTIYF.

V usage is TRBV5-4 and J usage is TRBJ1-1; 7 nucleotides match TRBD1. The CDR3 consists of 13 residues. V dropped 2 bases and J dropped 5; count of bases not matched to a gene: 3. CDR1 and CDR2 from the germline V gene are SGHNT and YYREEE (reference sequence). Written as DNA, the CDR3 is TGTGCCAGCAGCTTAGGGGGCCGTACTGAAGCTTTCTTT. Amino acids: CASSLGGRTEAFF.

The J gene is TRBJ2-1, the V gene TRBV5-1; TRBD1 or TRBD2 may be the D gene (5 bases each). V lost 0 bases and J lost 3, with 10 bases in between. The germline CDR1 and CDR2 sequences are SGHRS and YFSETQ. CDR3 length equals 15 residues. The CDR3 DNA is TGCGCCAGCAGCTTGGCCGGGGCCCGCTACAATGAGCAGTTCTTC. Translating it yields CASSLAGARYNEQFF.

This clone was observed a few times. This chain connects TRBV5-6 to TRBJ2-7, with 9 bases fitting TRBD1. V lost 4 bases to trimming and J lost 0 bases; unmatched junction nucleotides: 2. The CDR3 consists of 14 residues. The germline V gene encodes CDR1 SGHDT and CDR2 YYEEEE. As DNA, the CDR3 is TGTGCCAGCAGCCGGACAGGGGACTCCTACGAGCAGTACTTC. Its protein product is CASSRTGDSYEQYF.

The chain couples TRBV28 to TRBJ1-5, with D hard to call. The CDR3 contains 15 residues. Trimming took 4 bases from V and 4 from J, leaving 14 bases between them. From germline, CDR1 is MDHEN and CDR2 SYDVKM. The CDR3 DNA reads as TGTGCCAGCAGTTCTCAAGGAAGGATTAATCAGCCCCAGCATTTT. This translates into CASSSQGRINQPQHF.

Of note for this clone: Other DNA sequences from this sample encode an identical CDR3 as well. The chain employs TRBV10-3 and TRBJ2-3; TRBD2 agrees at 10 bases. Looked up from germline, CDR1 is ENHRY and CDR2 is SYGVKD. The CDR3 is made up of 15 amino acids. V lost 6 bases and J lost 0; bases outside the gene matches: 3. The CDR3: CAIRTSGASTDTQYF. In DNA, the CDR3 is TGTGCCATCAGAACTAGCGGGGCAAGCACAGATACGCAGTATTTT.

This clone appeared a few times. The chain carries TRBV9 and TRBJ2-5; possibly TRBD2 for D (5 bases). The CDR3 spans 15 residues. V dropped 1 base and J dropped 4 bases, with 14 bases sitting between them. Germline loops: CDR1 SGDLS, CDR2 YYNGEE. The CDR3 region has the DNA TGTGCCAGCAGCGTATCGCCGGGCGAGGGAGAGACCCAGTACTTC. Amino acids: CASSVSPGEGETQYF. Variable domain in full (rest from reference TRBV9 and TRBJ2-5): DSGVTQTPKHLITATGQRVTLRCSPRSGDLSVYWYQQSLDQGLQFLIQYYNGEERAKGNILERFSAQQFPDLHSELNLSSLELGDSALYFCASSVSPGEGETQYFGPGTRLLVL.

This clone occurred a few times. The same CDR3 is also encoded by other DNA sequences in this sample. The chain couples TRBV7-2 to TRBJ2-5, with D unresolved. Germline V gives CDR1 SGHTA, CDR2 FQGNSA. The CDR3 has 14 residues. Trimming cost V 5 bases and J 1 base, with 11 bases left between them. The CDR3 DNA sequence: TGTGCCAGCAGCCCAGGACGGACCCAAGAGACCCAGTACTTC. The encoded protein is CASSPGRTQETQYF.